This record covers a single TCR beta chain. The target of this receptor is not known. Per-nucleotide qualities are absent, and no much larger clonotype sits a single base away. These data come from a study of cytomegalovirus exposure and HLA in healthy donors (dated by TCRdb to the late 2010s). About the investigation overall: An earlier analysis of some 550 of the donors reported roughly 300 Gb of sequence data and 100 million to 140 million unique TCR beta sequences from roughly 200 million T cells. An early release that covered more than 550 HLA-typed donors contained around 330 gigabases of sequencing data and around 85 million unique TCR sequences. Among the roughly 400 genotyped donors, approximately 77% belonged to the genetic ancestry cluster associated with self-reported Caucasian donors. The aim of the study was to test whether cataloging public T cell receptors could identify signatures of past pathogen exposure. The T cell repertoires of 666 subjects were profiled by immunosequencing and related to cytomegalovirus serostatus. Along with the approximately 670-subject first cohort, a separate validation cohort of over a hundred different subjects was used. High-throughput TCR immunosequencing, statistical association of individual TCRs with disease status, and machine learning were combined to predict cytomegalovirus infection status. A later analysis re-analyzed previously published TCR beta repertoires from 650 to 800 donors and added high-resolution HLA genotyping to study TCR occurrence patterns. Rather than using new phenotypic data, the later analysis identified candidate immune exposures from TCR beta sequences and from how often those sequences occurred across donors. In an earlier analysis of 500 to 650 of the donors, high-throughput TCR beta sequencing was used to judge whether each TCR beta V gene segment behaved as functional or pseudogenic. Donor age, sex, ethnicity and CMV serostatus were compiled alongside the repertoire data. A later genetic analysis took genome-wide SNP genotypes for about three fifths of the 666 donors and used that subset as a discovery cohort. All discovery cohort repertoires had been generated on a single sequencing platform. HLA typing covered class I and class II loci at four-digit resolution. The number of typed donors differed by locus: about 620-640 for A, B, C, DRB1 and DQB1; about 520 for DQA1; approximately 600 for DPA1; and around 450 for DPB1. Four to six DR-DQ haplotypes were handled as single units for association and clustering, since linkage in the cohort was strong. On average, roughly 240,000 unique TCR beta nucleotide sequences were sequenced per donor among about 400 genotyped donors of the cohort, with roughly 18% of those sequences being non-productive.

The germline V gene encodes CDR1 MNHNY and CDR2 SVGAGI (reference sequence). The CDR3 contains 14 residues, cysteine and phenylalanine counted. Of the read, only the CDR3 DNA is kept; its 42 bases are in frame from base 1. V is trimmed back by 5 bases and J by 5 bases, and the junction contains 9 bases that no gene match accounts for. In total, 630 or so healthy bone marrow donors made up the cohort. All cohort members were sampled while nominally healthy, although unrecorded immune exposures were likely present. The donor was CMV seronegative and belonged to the group of 320 or so seronegative cohort members. A peripheral blood sample was collected from each donor, and TCR beta sequencing was performed on peripheral blood mononuclear cells. Genomic DNA was extracted from the blood cell samples with the Qiagen DNeasy Blood Extraction Kit. Library preparation employed the immunoSEQ multiplex PCR assay. The multiplex PCR relied on a mix of 60 forward primers for TCR Vbeta segments and 13 reverse primers for TCR Jbeta segments. A multiplex PCR assay on genomic DNA amplified the CDR3 region of rearranged TCR beta genes. The amplified TCR beta libraries were sequenced on the Illumina HiSeq System as 87-base-pair reads. Per the authors' processing: In a later analysis, tens of millions of unique TCR beta chains were counted across the 666 repertoires, and roughly 11 million of these chains were shared by at least two donors. A nearest-neighbor algorithm error-corrected the raw reads and collapsed the reads into unique sequences, merging closely related sequences to remove PCR and sequencing errors. CDR3 sequences were aligned to IMGT reference sequences to assign V, D and J gene segments. For a sequence to be retained, a match of at least six nucleotides to both a V gene segment and a J gene segment was required. Rearrangements were called productive when the CDR3 lacked stop codons and stayed in frame with V and J; all others were non-productive. CDR3 was defined by IMGT convention, running from the second conserved V-encoded cysteine to the conserved J-encoded phenylalanine. In an earlier analysis of around 570 of the donors, sequences lacking an unambiguous match to a single V gene segment were excluded. An earlier analysis of a few hundred of the donors called V segments functional above 56.7% productive rearrangements and segregating when the between-donor standard deviation exceeded 5%. A statistical classification framework was built to diagnose cytomegalovirus status from the catalog of TCR beta chain sequences. V and J gene assignment, in a later analysis, came from comparing TCR nucleotide sequences with IMGT/GENE-DB human TR gene sequences. In a later analysis, CDR3 sequences and most-parsimonious VDJ recombination scenarios were assigned using the TCRdist pipeline. A later analysis defined each TCR beta chain by its CDR3 amino acid sequence plus V-gene family, and excluded reads lacking a unique V-gene family. To address suspected cross-contamination and a sequencing artifact, a later analysis removed around 600 highly shared, low-generation-probability nucleotide sequences. In a later analysis, a clonal expansion index for each public chain was calculated from normalized within-repertoire ranks of inferred template counts. A later analysis computed generation probabilities with a VDJ recombination model fitted to out-of-frame rearrangements, and checked the results against IGoR. In a later analysis, hypergeometric tests were used to score TCR-TCR, TCR-HLA and TCR-CMV co-occurrence, with a repertoire-size bias correction applied to TCR pairs. False discovery rates were estimated in a later analysis by permuting HLA or CMV assignments 20 times. In a later analysis, co-occurring TCRs were grouped using DBSCAN, with TCRdist sequence similarity added in when clustering inside HLA-allele-positive subsets. Repertoires with fewer than 30,000 or more than 120,000 public chains, plus five repertoires with anomalous nucleotide sharing, were excluded from co-occurrence clustering. Imported from immuneACCESS, the table was reduced by TCRdb to in-frame sequences with V and J called. These copies leave out some clones; in studies compared against another copy, an unresolved V gene accounts for under half, and the cause of the remainder is not known. V and J calls and clone size are given by that table; D and trimming were obtained from the DNA. Across this sample there are more than 150,000 clones, with about four fifths seen only once. 1.5% to 2% of the sample is in the top ten clones.

The paper as a whole reports these results and caveats: In a later analysis, TCR association rates were found to vary across HLA loci, with the most associated TCRs seen for DRB1 alleles and the fewest for HLA-C alleles. Across donors, most TCR sequences were observed very rarely, whereas some public TCRs were present in many individuals. A later analysis found that most CMV-associated TCR beta chains appeared HLA-restricted, with HLA associations seemingly driven largely by CMV exposure. Roughly uniform sequencing depth across donors was assumed in presence/absence analyses, although this assumption may not hold. The authors suggested that the approach could potentially be extended to other disease states and immunological phenotypes. A group of highly shared sequence variants was considered likely to be a technical artifact of the sequencing pipeline. Because HLA typing was missing for some donors at each locus, association tests included only the typed subset. A total of fewer than 200 TCR beta chains were listed by the study as associated with cytomegalovirus. In a later analysis, HLA-associated TCR beta chains were found to be more clonally expanded and to have lower generation probabilities than equally common non-associated chains. The cohort was sequenced for TCR beta chains only, and without alpha or paired-chain data the features that could be detected were limited. Correlated functional status among segregating V segments might be attributable to linkage disequilibrium, but an unknown experimental factor could not be ruled out. The classifier was reported to diagnose cytomegalovirus status with high specificity and sensitivity in both the original and validation cohorts. Seventeen rarely observed V segments, including chromosome 9 orphons, were excluded from the earlier analysis of just under 600 of the donors because counts were too low. The 87-base-pair reads could not distinguish some IMGT-functional V segments, including TRBV6-2 and TRBV6-3, so those segments were excluded. An earlier analysis of approximately 570 of the donors showed that most TCR beta V segments appeared in productive rearrangements either about 90% or about 30% of the time, which broadly matched IMGT annotations. A later analysis reported that several top co-occurrence clusters appeared linked to parvovirus B19, influenza, CMV and Epstein-Barr virus. A further reported finding was that TCR beta sequences accurately predicted the HLA-A and HLA-B alleles for most subjects in the first cohort. Strong co-occurrence of HLA alleles, especially DR and DQ, made assigning TCR associations to individual alleles difficult. In a later genetic analysis, a missense DCLRE1C variant was associated with V-gene and J-gene trimming of TCR beta chains, and the association was replicated in an independent cohort. Specific HLA alleles were associated with 16,951 TCR beta sequences at a false discovery rate of 0.05 in a later analysis. CMV serostatus was the only immune exposure information available for the cohort. In vitro tests confirmed that three of the cytomegalovirus-associated TCR beta chains recognize cytomegalovirus antigens. A later genetic analysis reported fewer N-insertions in productive TCRs among donors in an Asian-associated ancestry cluster than the 666-donor mean.

Sequences were obtained from PBMCs. The sequence was collected from a woman aged 25 to 39 in good health and CMV-seronegative. The rearranged segments are TRBV6-6 and TRBJ2-7, with TRBD1 matching 7 junction bases. The CDR3 loop reads CASSNPGQVDEQYF. The DNA reads as follows: TGTGCCAGCAGTAACCCCGGACAGGTTGACGAGCAGTACTTC.